Listed here are 10 T cell receptor beta chains from one sample, sequenced in a study of shared clonotypes between healthy human individuals. TCRdb's copy holds only in-frame clones and misses some; the assay was immunoSEQ multiplex PCR. The sample contains approximately 1.5 million clones, about 98.5% of which appear only once. Sequenced material: naive CD4+ T cells sorted from blood. Subset noted: CD45RA+ positively selected. These receptors were obtained from a man aged 25 to 40 in good health.

The rearrangement uses TRBV27 and TRBJ2-1; a weak D match, TRBD2 (5 bases). V dropped 4 bases and J dropped 7 bases, with 14 bases sitting between them. The CDR3 spans 14 residues. Germline V gene sequence: CDR1 MNHEY, CDR2 SMNVEV (reference sequence). DNA for the CDR3: TGTGCCAGCAGTTCCCAACCAACTAGTAATGAGCAGTTCTTC. This gives the protein CASSSQPTSNEQFF.

This clone was seen just once. The chain couples TRBV27 to TRBJ1-5, with a weak D call TRBD1 (5 bases). The V end lost 5 bases, the J end lost 4 bases, and 15 bases lay between the germline ends. Per germline, CDR1 MNHEY and CDR2 SMNVEV (reference sequence). The CDR3 loop spans 15 amino acids. The CDR3 loop is CASSPQGNRNQPQHF. The CDR3 DNA reads as TGTGCCAGCAGTCCCCAGGGTAATAGGAATCAGCCCCAGCATTTT.

The chain employs TRBV19 and TRBJ1-5; D is ambiguous. The CDR3 loop spans 17 amino acids. CDR1 is LNHDA and CDR2 is SQIVND in the germline V gene (reference sequence). V was clipped by 2 bases and J by 3 bases, with 17 bases between them. The CDR3 protein is CASSISGGWEDNQPQHF. The CDR3 nucleotides read TGTGCCAGTAGTATATCGGGAGGGTGGGAGGACAATCAGCCCCAGCATTTT.

The rearrangement links TRBV5-1 to TRBJ2-1; 11 nucleotides line up with TRBD2. The junction had 7 bases not matched to a gene; V was cut back by 4 bases and J by 7 bases. The CDR3 spans 15 residues. Germline CDR1 reads SGHRS; CDR2 reads YFSETQ. As DNA, the CDR3 is TGCGCCAGCAGCCCTACTAGCGGGAGTATGAATGAGCAGTTCTTC. This codes for CASSPTSGSMNEQFF. Variable domain in full (rest from reference TRBV5-1 and TRBJ2-1): KAGVTQTPRYLIKTRGQQVTLSCSPISGHRSVSWYQQTPGQGLQFLFEYFSETQRNKGNFPGRFSGRQFSNSRSEMNVSTLELGDSALYLCASSPTSGSMNEQFFGPGTRLTVL.

The chain employs TRBV6-5 and TRBJ1-1; 7 bases align to TRBD1. Trimming took 5 bases from V and 1 from J; bases not matched to a gene: 7. This CDR3 has 15 residues. Germline-derived CDR1 and CDR2 are MNHEY and SVGAGI. CDR3 protein: CASSPWDSQNTEAFF. The CDR3 DNA is TGTGCCAGCAGTCCCTGGGACAGCCAGAACACTGAAGCTTTCTTT.

This clone was detected only once. The chain couples TRBV6-1 to TRBJ1-3, with D possibly matching TRBD1 (6 bases). V was pared by 6 bases and J by 0 bases, with 9 bases between. Germline assignment: CDR1 MNHNS and CDR2 SASEGT. The CDR3 contains 14 residues. The CDR3 here is CASRRTASGNTIYF. The CDR3, as DNA: TGTGCCAGCAGGAGGACAGCCTCTGGAAACACCATATATTTT.

The chain recombines TRBV7-3 with TRBJ2-1; D uncertain. CDR3 size: 13 residues. CDR1 and CDR2 (germline): SGHTA, FQGTGA. V dropped 5 bases and J dropped 8 bases, with 13 bases sitting between them. The DNA of the CDR3 is TGTGCCAGCAGCCGCGCAGGAGAAGATGAGCAGTTCTTC. The encoded protein is CASSRAGEDEQFF.

The chain is built from TRBV5-6 and TRBJ2-1, with 12 nucleotides matching TRBD2. Germline trimming cut 3 bases from V and 4 bases from J; bases unmatched to any gene: 2. This CDR3 is 15 amino acids long. The V gene's germline CDR1 is SGHDT and CDR2 YYEEEE. In DNA, the CDR3 is TGTGCCAGCAGCTCGGGGACTAGCGGGTACAATGAGCAGTTCTTC. Protein product: CASSSGTSGYNEQFF.

The CDR3 protein is CASSIAWGTASYEQYF. The CDR3 DNA reads as TGTGCCAGTAGTATAGCGTGGGGGACAGCCTCCTACGAGCAGTACTTC. The chain uses TRBV19 and TRBJ2-7; 7 nucleotides line up with TRBD1. Germline trimming cut 1 base from V and 0 bases from J; bases unmatched to any gene: 6. The CDR3 loop spans 16 amino acids. Germline CDR1 and CDR2: LNHDA and SQIVND (reference sequence).

The chain is built from TRBV9 and TRBJ2-3; 10 bases map to TRBD2. Trimming cost V 3 bases and J 2 bases; bases outside gene matches: 6. Germline V gene lookup returns CDR1 SGDLS and CDR2 YYNGEE. The CDR3 contains 16 residues. The CDR3 coding sequence is TGTGCCAGCAGCGCCGGACTAGCGGAGATCACAGATACGCAGTATTTT. Translated: CASSAGLAEITDTQYF. The full variable domain, rest sourced from reference TRBV9 and TRBJ2-3, is DSGVTQTPKHLITATGQRVTLRCSPRSGDLSVYWYQQSLDQGLQFLIQYYNGEERAKGNILERFSAQQFPDLHSELNLSSLELGDSALYFCASSAGLAEITDTQYFGPGTRLTVL.